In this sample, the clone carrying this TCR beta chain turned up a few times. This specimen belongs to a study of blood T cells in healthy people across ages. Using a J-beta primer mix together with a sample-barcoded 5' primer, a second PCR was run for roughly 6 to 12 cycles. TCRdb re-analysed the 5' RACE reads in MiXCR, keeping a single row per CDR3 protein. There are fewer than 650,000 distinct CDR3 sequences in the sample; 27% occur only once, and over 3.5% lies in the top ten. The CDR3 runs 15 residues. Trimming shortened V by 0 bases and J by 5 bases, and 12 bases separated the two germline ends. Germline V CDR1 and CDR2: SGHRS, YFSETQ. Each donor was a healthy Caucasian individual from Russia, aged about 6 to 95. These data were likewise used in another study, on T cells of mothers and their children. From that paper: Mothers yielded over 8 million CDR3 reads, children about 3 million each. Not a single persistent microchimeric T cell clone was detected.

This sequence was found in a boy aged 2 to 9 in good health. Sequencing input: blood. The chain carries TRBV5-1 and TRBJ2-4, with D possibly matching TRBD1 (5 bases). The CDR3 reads CASSLAGQGENIQYF. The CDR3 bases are TGCGCCAGCAGCTTGGCAGGGCAGGGTGAAAACATTCAGTACTTC.